This T cell receptor (beta chain) derives from a study of blood T cell repertoires in COVID-19. Study overall: Samples representing acute and convalescent COVID-19 were sourced from the United States, Italy and Spain. From T cells, B-cell-depleted T cells, or PBMCs came the material, which was cDNA or gDNA.

This CDR3 is 13 amino acids long. Germline CDR1 reads SEHNR; CDR2 reads FQNEAQ (reference sequence). V lost 5 bases to trimming and J lost 3 bases, with 11 bases between them. Here immunoSEQ multiplex PCR was the method, and the copy in TCRdb shows in-frame clones only, minus some. The sample includes 200,000 to 250,000 clones, roughly 85% seen only once; the top ten take roughly a tenth. This clone was recorded many times. This study enrolled people aged roughly 18 to 89 from about two dozen US geographic areas. The sequencing sample was made of PBMCs or T cells enriched from blood (not recorded which). This receptor was obtained from a man aged 25-45 years who had recovered from COVID-19. The V gene is TRBV7-9, the J gene TRBJ2-7; D may be TRBD2 (6 bases). The CDR3: CASSPFGGYEQYF. As DNA, the CDR3 is TGTGCCAGCAGCCCCTTCGGGGGCTACGAGCAGTACTTC. The full variable domain, rest sourced from reference TRBV7-9 and TRBJ2-7, is DTGVSQNPRHKITKRGQNVTFRCDPISEHNRLYWYRQTLGQGPEFLTYFQNEAQLEKSRLLSDRFSAERPKGSFSTLEIQRTEQGDSAMYLCASSPFGGYEQYFGPGTRLTVT.